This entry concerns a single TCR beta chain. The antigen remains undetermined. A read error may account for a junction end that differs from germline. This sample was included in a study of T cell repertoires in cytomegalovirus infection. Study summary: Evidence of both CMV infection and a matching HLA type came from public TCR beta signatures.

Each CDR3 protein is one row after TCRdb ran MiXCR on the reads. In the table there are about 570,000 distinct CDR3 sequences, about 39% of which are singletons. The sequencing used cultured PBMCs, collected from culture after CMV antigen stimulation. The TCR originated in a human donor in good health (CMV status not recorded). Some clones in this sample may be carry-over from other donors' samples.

The CDR3 DNA reads as TGTGCCAGCAGTGAAGCGGGGTTCGCGAGCAGTCCGTTT. Translation: CASSEAGFASSPF. V usage is TRBV6-1 and J usage is TRBJ1-1; no clear D. The CDR3 totals 13 residues. Germline V gene data show CDR1 as MNHNS and CDR2 as SASEGT.